The TCR beta chain under discussion was sequenced for a study of T cell responses to AZD1222 COVID-19 vaccine. Study context: Second-dose recipients at about 4 or about 12 weeks were treated as one pooled group. Study results and limitations: Baseline antibody screening turned up just a handful of seropositive AZD1222 recipients. Once two AZD1222 doses were given, Spike-specific TCR breadth and depth went up.

Looked up from germline, CDR1 is MNHEY and CDR2 is SVGAGI. There are 16 residues in the CDR3. J lost 1 base, V lost 2 bases, and 7 bases had no gene match. Sequenced by immunoSEQ multiplex PCR; TCRdb stores in-frame clones only, minus some. The repertoire holds over 150,000 clones, with about 88% as singletons. Note on this clone: The target antigen is unknown.

J is TRBJ1-1 and V is TRBV6-5; TRBD1 matches at 7 bases. This specimen was peripheral blood, taken on day 0 of AZD1222 vaccination. This TCR was recovered from an adult in good health. CDR3: CASSYHRTGGNTEAFF. In DNA form, the CDR3 reads TGTGCCAGCAGTTACCACAGGACAGGAGGGAACACTGAAGCTTTCTTT.